The clone carrying this T cell receptor (beta chain) is medium-sized (0.01 to 0.1%) within its sample. Antigen unknown. The library was prepared for alpha chains; this beta chain is a stray read, so its frequency means little. The time point was: sample taken at primary tumor resection. Whole RNA came from tumor, nontumor lung or frozen PBMC and was sequenced without being sorted. Between the trimmed V and J ends, which lost 8 bases and 6 bases, there was a span of 19 bases. The CDR3 has 14 residues. The germline V gene encodes CDR1 MNHEY and CDR2 SMNVEV (reference sequence). MiXCR was run by TCRdb on the 5' RACE reads, yielding one entry per CDR3 protein. The top ten hold roughly 10% of the sample, which has about 6,800 distinct CDR3 sequences, around 14% seen once. The data derive from a study of spatial heterogeneity in lung cancer. Findings of the study overall: Expanded intratumoral alpha and beta TCR counts tracked tumor mutation counts.

V gene TRBV27 combines with J gene TRBJ1-1; TRBD1 might be the D (6 bases). The sequence was collected from a female donor with early-stage non-small cell lung cancer. The source material was lung tumor tissue, sampled at surgery. CDR3 bases: TGTGCCAGCCGCTTACAGGGAAGGTACGCTGAAGCTTTCTTT. This gives the protein CASRLQGRYAEAFF.